This TCR beta chain was captured in a study of T-cell memory formation after mild COVID-19 (dated by TCRdb to about 2021). In terms of the full investigation: Most TCR sequence clusters were specific to one of the two donors. Longitudinal TCRalpha and TCRbeta repertoire sequencing tracked T-cell clones expanding and contracting after mild COVID-19 in two donors. The cohort was made up of two young adult volunteers, one female and one male, who were previously healthy. Results and caveats for the whole study, not just this receptor: The detection of some responding clones in pre-infection memory suggests that pre-existing cross-reactive memory T cells joined the SARS-CoV-2 response. Contracting CD4+ clones appeared mostly in the CM and EM memory subsets, whereas CD8+ clones were enriched in EMRA. SARS-CoV-2 specificity of the second-wave clones peaking on day 37 was not confirmed. Only a couple of mild cases were covered in the study, and larger cohorts including severe cases with pre-infection samples were considered necessary. Clones contracting from day 15 to 85 had balanced CD4/CD8 phenotypes, while a second wave expanding from day 15 to 37 was biased towards CD4+.

This clonotype was detected many times. This receptor's antigen is unknown. Per-base quality was not reported, and no clone a single base away is much larger than it. Sequencer: Illumina NovaSeq 6000. cDNA libraries for TCRalpha and TCRbeta were prepared by 5'RACE using constant-segment primers, with sample barcodes and unique molecular identifiers added. Trizol reagent was used to extract RNA from every sample. Amplification of the libraries took two PCR steps, and the second step added a second sample barcode plus Illumina TruSeq adapters. The libraries were sequenced on an Illumina NovaSeq using 2 x 150 bp paired-end reads. On the authors' methods: With migec v1.2.7, reads were demultiplexed and then collapsed into UMI-guided consensus sequences. Using mixcr v2.1.11, UMI consensuses were aligned to TRA and TRB V and J templates and then assembled into clonotypes. A clonotype was counted as expanded or contracted only when both edgeR and NoisET called the clonotype significant, with the noise models trained on biological replicates. For edgeR calls, the cutoffs were a false discovery rate-adjusted p below 0.01 and a log2 fold-change threshold of 1. As an exploratory analysis of dynamics, max-normalized trajectories of the 1000 most abundant clonotypes were examined with PCA combined with hierarchical clustering. Separately sequenced CD4+ and CD8+ repertoires were used to assign a CD4 or CD8 phenotype to each responding clone. Through fastp at Q25 and MiXCR, TCRdb rebuilt clones from the public reads, retaining in-frame beta chains. Each entry is one CDR3 protein sequence, shown with its most common DNA and genes. In this record, the V and J calls reflect TCRdb's handling and not the investigators' own analysis. This sample has approximately 350,000 distinct CDR3 sequences in its table, and over 25% of those were observed once. Together, the top ten hold less than 15% of the sample.

CDR1 and CDR2, per the germline V gene (reference sequence), are DFQATT and SNEGSKA. Trimming accounts for 6 bases at V and 0 bases at J, while the number of junction bases matched to no gene is 7. There are 17 amino acids in the CDR3, from cysteine to phenylalanine inclusive. The entry retains the CDR3 DNA only, 51 bases that are in frame from base 1. Ficoll-Paque density gradient centrifugation was used to isolate PBMCs. Sequencing was carried out using PBMCs or a T cell subset sorted from them (not recorded which). This TCR came from an adult woman who had mild COVID-19 (a few samples of this study predate the infection). The sample titles of this study are shuffled in the database, so cell type and time point are left out; the donor was told from shared clones. Recombination joined TRBV20-1 with TRBJ2-1; 14 of the junction bases match TRBD2. The CDR3 is CSAKGLAGVISYNEQFF. The sequenced DNA: TGCAGTGCAAAGGGACTAGCGGGAGTGATCTCCTACAATGAGCAGTTCTTC.